The clone carrying this T cell receptor beta chain was detected only once. As for treatment: preoperative locoregional IRX-2 cytokine immunotherapy. Samples came from a phase Ib trial of preoperative locoregional IRX-2 cytokine immunotherapy. This sample was included in a study of preoperative IRX-2 immunotherapy in early breast cancer. The method was immunoSEQ multiplex PCR; TCRdb's version includes in-frame clones alone and lacks a portion of them. The table has around 30,000 clones, about four fifths seen once. Per germline, CDR1 MNHGY and CDR2 SAAAGT. V trimming: 7 bases; J trimming: 3 bases; junction bases outside the gene matches: 9. The CDR3 spans 15 residues.

The chain combines TRBV6-8 with TRBJ2-7; 10 bases are shared with TRBD2. The sample was acquired from a patient treated with IRX-2 immunotherapy. The TCR sequence derives from a human donor with breast cancer. In nucleotides, the CDR3 is TGTGCCAGCAAAGACCTAGCGGGAGTAGGCTACGAGCAGTACTTC. It is translated as CASKDLAGVGYEQYF.